A selection of T cell receptor beta chains follows, all from one sample in a study of cytomegalovirus exposure and HLA in healthy donors. Some clones are missing from TCRdb's copy, which holds only in-frame ones; the method was immunoSEQ multiplex PCR. Seen here are 83,000 or so clones, more than 75% observed once, and the top ten hold about 15%. Sequenced sample: PBMCs. Source of these receptors: a woman in her thirties or forties in good health and CMV-seropositive. Each CDR3 is given with its conserved first and last residue. Each record gives: J gene, CDR3 length, clone size, V gene, D gene, CDR3 protein, CDR3 DNA. D genes are given only for firm matches. A row's size may be missing; if present it is once, few, many or a size class.

j_gene: TRBJ1-6; len: 13; abundance: -; v_gene: TRBV7-2; d_gene: -; CDR3aa: CASSSQGYSPLHF; CDR3nt: TGTGCCAGCAGCTCACAGGGTTATTCACCCCTCCACTTT
j_gene: TRBJ1-2; len: 14; abundance: few; v_gene: TRBV19; d_gene: TRBD1; CDR3aa: CASSETDRNYGYTF; CDR3nt: TGTGCCAGTAGTGAAACGGACAGGAACTATGGCTACACCTTC
j_gene: TRBJ2-1; len: 15; abundance: -; v_gene: TRBV6-4; d_gene: TRBD2; CDR3aa: CASSDSTSGSNEQFF; CDR3nt: TGTGCCAGCAGTGACTCGACTAGCGGGAGCAATGAGCAGTTCTTC
j_gene: TRBJ2-5; len: 14; abundance: -; v_gene: TRBV5-1; d_gene: TRBD1; CDR3aa: CASSLGTGQETQYF; CDR3nt: TGCGCCAGCAGCTTGGGGACAGGGCAAGAGACCCAGTACTTC
j_gene: TRBJ1-6; len: 16; abundance: -; v_gene: TRBV6-1; d_gene: -; CDR3aa: CASSGGTLYMDSPLHF; CDR3nt: TGTGCCAGCAGTGGTGGGACTCTCTATATGGATTCACCCCTCCACTTT
j_gene: TRBJ1-5; len: 15; abundance: -; v_gene: TRBV6-5; d_gene: -; CDR3aa: CVSSYSSQGSQPQHF; CDR3nt: TGTGTCAGCAGTTACTCGAGTCAGGGGAGTCAGCCCCAGCATTTT
j_gene: TRBJ1-5; len: 13; abundance: -; v_gene: TRBV4-2; d_gene: -; CDR3aa: CASSQDEGEPQHF; CDR3nt: TGTGCCAGCAGCCAAGATGAGGGGGAGCCCCAGCATTTT
j_gene: TRBJ1-1; len: 14; abundance: few; v_gene: TRBV18; d_gene: -; CDR3aa: CASSPTDEGTEAFF; CDR3nt: TGTGCCAGCTCACCTACCGATGAGGGCACTGAAGCTTTCTTT
j_gene: TRBJ1-2; len: 14; abundance: -; v_gene: TRBV2; d_gene: TRBD1; CDR3aa: CASTYKTGGYGYTF; CDR3nt: TGTGCCAGCACCTATAAGACAGGGGGTTATGGCTACACCTTC
j_gene: TRBJ1-1; len: 15; abundance: few; v_gene: TRBV19; d_gene: -; CDR3aa: CASSIDVGRGSEAFF; CDR3nt: TGTGCCAGTAGTATAGACGTAGGGAGAGGGTCTGAAGCTTTCTTT
j_gene: TRBJ1-2; len: 14; abundance: -; v_gene: TRBV28; d_gene: -; CDR3aa: CASSLSQGPYGYTF; CDR3nt: TGTGCCAGCAGTTTGAGTCAGGGCCCCTATGGCTACACCTTC
j_gene: TRBJ1-5; len: 15; abundance: -; v_gene: TRBV6-5; d_gene: -; CDR3aa: CASRENGQYNQPQHF; CDR3nt: TGTGCCAGCAGAGAGAATGGGCAGTACAATCAGCCCCAGCATTTT
j_gene: TRBJ2-5; len: 14; abundance: -; v_gene: TRBV11-2; d_gene: -; CDR3aa: CASSLWPRSETQYF; CDR3nt: TGTGCCAGCAGCTTATGGCCGAGGAGTGAGACCCAGTACTTC
j_gene: TRBJ2-3; len: 15; abundance: few; v_gene: TRBV19; d_gene: TRBD1; CDR3aa: CASSSGGQGTDTQYF; CDR3nt: TGTGCCAGTAGTTCCGGGGGACAGGGGACAGATACGCAGTATTTT
j_gene: TRBJ2-1; len: 13; abundance: -; v_gene: TRBV15; d_gene: -; CDR3aa: CATSKLERNEQFF; CDR3nt: TGTGCCACCAGCAAACTAGAGCGCAATGAGCAGTTCTTC
j_gene: TRBJ1-2; len: 13; abundance: -; v_gene: TRBV19; d_gene: -; CDR3aa: CASRPGGNYGYTF; CDR3nt: TGTGCCAGTAGGCCCGGGGGTAACTATGGCTACACCTTC
j_gene: TRBJ2-7; len: 14; abundance: -; v_gene: TRBV19; d_gene: -; CDR3aa: CASTTSPQSYEQYF; CDR3nt: TGTGCCAGTACCACAAGTCCCCAGTCCTACGAGCAGTACTTC
j_gene: TRBJ2-7; len: 14; abundance: -; v_gene: TRBV6-6; d_gene: -; CDR3aa: CASSYAGTGYEQYF; CDR3nt: TGTGCCAGCAGTTACGCAGGGACTGGCTACGAGCAGTACTTC
j_gene: TRBJ2-3; len: 13; abundance: -; v_gene: TRBV28; d_gene: -; CDR3aa: CASKSAGTDTQYF; CDR3nt: TGTGCCAGCAAATCGGCAGGGACAGATACGCAGTATTTT
j_gene: TRBJ1-1; len: 13; abundance: -; v_gene: TRBV30; d_gene: TRBD1; CDR3aa: CAWSVTGGTEAFF; CDR3nt: TGTGCCTGGAGTGTAACAGGGGGAACTGAAGCTTTCTTT
j_gene: TRBJ1-6; len: 12; abundance: -; v_gene: TRBV2; d_gene: TRBD1; CDR3aa: CASSLTGASLHF; CDR3nt: TGTGCCAGCAGCCTGACAGGGGCTTCCCTCCACTTT
j_gene: TRBJ1-1; len: 14; abundance: -; v_gene: TRBV6-5; d_gene: TRBD1; CDR3aa: CATRQGPLNTEAFF; CDR3nt: TGTGCCACAAGACAGGGACCCCTGAACACTGAAGCTTTCTTT
j_gene: TRBJ1-1; len: 12; abundance: -; v_gene: TRBV5-6; d_gene: -; CDR3aa: CASSFQNTEAFF; CDR3nt: TGTGCCAGCAGCTTCCAGAACACTGAAGCTTTCTTT
j_gene: TRBJ2-1; len: 15; abundance: -; v_gene: TRBV5-4; d_gene: -; CDR3aa: CASSLQGLTYNEQFF; CDR3nt: TGTGCCAGCAGCTTGCAGGGGCTAACCTACAATGAGCAGTTCTTC
j_gene: TRBJ2-7; len: 15; abundance: -; v_gene: TRBV7-2; d_gene: -; CDR3aa: CASSLEASSSYEQYF; CDR3nt: TGTGCCAGCAGCTTAGAGGCTAGTAGCTCCTACGAGCAGTACTTC
j_gene: TRBJ1-1; len: 13; abundance: -; v_gene: TRBV5-1; d_gene: -; CDR3aa: CASSSQMNTEAFF; CDR3nt: TGCGCCAGCAGCTCACAGATGAACACTGAAGCTTTCTTT
j_gene: TRBJ1-2; len: 13; abundance: -; v_gene: TRBV27; d_gene: -; CDR3aa: CASKGDQFYGYTF; CDR3nt: TGTGCCAGCAAGGGGGACCAGTTCTATGGCTACACCTTC
j_gene: TRBJ1-4; len: 13; abundance: -; v_gene: TRBV29-1; d_gene: -; CDR3aa: CSVEGHRDEKLFF; CDR3nt: TGCAGCGTTGAGGGTCACAGGGATGAAAAACTGTTTTTT
j_gene: TRBJ1-2; len: 13; abundance: once; v_gene: TRBV19; d_gene: -; CDR3aa: CASSTGSNYGYTF; CDR3nt: TGTGCCAGTAGTACGGGTTCTAACTATGGCTACACCTTC
j_gene: TRBJ2-2; len: 12; abundance: -; v_gene: TRBV5-4; d_gene: -; CDR3aa: CASSPSTGELFF; CDR3nt: TGTGCCAGCAGCCCCTCCACCGGGGAGCTGTTTTTT
j_gene: TRBJ2-4; len: 11; abundance: once; v_gene: TRBV20-1; d_gene: TRBD1; CDR3aa: CSARDSRIQYF; CDR3nt: TGCAGTGCTCGGGACAGCAGAATTCAGTACTTC
j_gene: TRBJ2-3; len: 16; abundance: -; v_gene: TRBV7-2; d_gene: TRBD2; CDR3aa: CASSSPGGRFLDTQYF; CDR3nt: TGTGCCAGCAGCTCCCCCGGCGGGAGGTTCCTGGATACGCAGTATTTT
j_gene: TRBJ1-1; len: 14; abundance: once; v_gene: TRBV30; d_gene: -; CDR3aa: CAWSEDSYFTEAFF; CDR3nt: TGTGCCTGGAGCGAGGACTCTTACTTCACTGAAGCTTTCTTT
j_gene: TRBJ1-2; len: 11; abundance: -; v_gene: TRBV6-5; d_gene: -; CDR3aa: CASTRGYGYTF; CDR3nt: TGTGCCAGCACCAGGGGCTATGGCTACACCTTC
j_gene: TRBJ2-1; len: 13; abundance: -; v_gene: TRBV2; d_gene: -; CDR3aa: CASSISSYNEQFF; CDR3nt: TGTGCCAGCAGTATTAGCTCCTACAATGAGCAGTTCTTC
j_gene: TRBJ1-1; len: 14; abundance: -; v_gene: TRBV7-2; d_gene: -; CDR3aa: CASSLVHTDTEAFF; CDR3nt: TGTGCCAGCAGCTTAGTTCACACAGACACTGAAGCTTTCTTT
j_gene: TRBJ1-1; len: 16; abundance: -; v_gene: TRBV6-5; d_gene: -; CDR3aa: CASSYSSTTSNTEAFF; CDR3nt: TGTGCCAGCAGTTACTCCTCAACCACTTCGAACACTGAAGCTTTCTTT
j_gene: TRBJ2-2; len: 14; abundance: -; v_gene: TRBV6-1; d_gene: TRBD1; CDR3aa: CASGRTGNTGELFF; CDR3nt: TGTGCCAGCGGTCGGACAGGGAACACCGGGGAGCTGTTTTTT
j_gene: TRBJ2-7; len: 15; abundance: -; v_gene: TRBV4-2; d_gene: -; CDR3aa: CASSPRPGEPYEQYF; CDR3nt: TGTGCCAGCAGCCCGCGACCTGGGGAGCCCTACGAGCAGTACTTC
j_gene: TRBJ2-1; len: 12; abundance: once; v_gene: TRBV7-9; d_gene: TRBD1; CDR3aa: CASSYRGYEQFF; CDR3nt: TGTGCCAGCAGCTACAGGGGATATGAGCAGTTCTTC
j_gene: TRBJ1-2; len: 14; abundance: -; v_gene: TRBV14; d_gene: -; CDR3aa: CASSLSNVAYGYTF; CDR3nt: TGTGCCAGCAGCCTTTCGAACGTAGCATATGGCTACACCTTC
j_gene: TRBJ2-3; len: 16; abundance: -; v_gene: TRBV16; d_gene: TRBD1; CDR3aa: CASSQFPGQGADTQYF; CDR3nt: TGTGCCAGCAGCCAATTCCCGGGACAGGGGGCAGATACGCAGTATTTT
j_gene: TRBJ2-2; len: 11; abundance: -; v_gene: TRBV2; d_gene: -; CDR3aa: CASTGFGELFF; CDR3nt: TGTGCCAGCACCGGGTTCGGGGAGCTGTTTTTT
j_gene: TRBJ2-6; len: 14; abundance: -; v_gene: TRBV5-1; d_gene: -; CDR3aa: CASSPRSGANVLTF; CDR3nt: TGCGCCAGCAGCCCTCGCTCTGGGGCCAACGTCCTGACTTTC
j_gene: TRBJ2-1; len: 15; abundance: -; v_gene: TRBV7-9; d_gene: TRBD2; CDR3aa: CASSLGGASGSSLFF; CDR3nt: TGTGCCAGCAGCTTAGGAGGGGCTAGCGGCAGTTCTCTGTTCTTC
j_gene: TRBJ2-5; len: 14; abundance: -; v_gene: TRBV18; d_gene: -; CDR3aa: CASSPVHETQTQYF; CDR3nt: TGTGCCAGCTCACCGGTACACGAGACACAGACCCAGTACTTC
j_gene: TRBJ1-1; len: 14; abundance: once; v_gene: TRBV28; d_gene: -; CDR3aa: CASRDDSLNTEAFF; CDR3nt: TGTGCCAGCAGAGATGACAGCCTGAACACTGAAGCTTTCTTT
j_gene: TRBJ1-1; len: 13; abundance: -; v_gene: TRBV29-1; d_gene: -; CDR3aa: CSVGTEINTEAFF; CDR3nt: TGCAGCGTTGGAACGGAGATTAACACTGAAGCTTTCTTT
j_gene: TRBJ1-2; len: 13; abundance: -; v_gene: TRBV5-1; d_gene: -; CDR3aa: CASSAGGTYGYTF; CDR3nt: TGCGCCAGCAGCGCCGGGGGGACCTATGGCTACACCTTC